A selection of T cell receptor beta chains follows, all from one sample in a study of PD-1 blockade in mismatch repair-deficient tumors. Sequenced by immunoSEQ multiplex PCR; TCRdb stores in-frame clones only, minus some. The repertoire includes around 51,000 clones, roughly 80% of them detected once, and over 7.5% sits in the top ten. This material consisted of peripheral blood, taken roughly 19 weeks after starting pembrolizumab. Receptors originate from an adult with mismatch repair-deficient cancer. Both conserved end residues are part of each CDR3. The order of the fields is V gene, clone size, D gene, J gene, CDR3 DNA, CDR3 protein. D genes are given only for firm matches. The size of a clone is reported for some rows only, either as once, few or many, or as a class for expanded clones.

TRBV18	-	-	TRBJ1-2	TGTGCCAGCTCAGACGGACCCTATGGCTACACCTTC	CASSDGPYGYTF
TRBV11-1	-	TRBD2	TRBJ2-1	TGTGCCAGCAGCCGACTAGCGGGAGGGTACAATGAGCAGTTCTTC	CASSRLAGGYNEQFF
TRBV19	-	-	TRBJ1-3	TGTGCCAGTAATGCGGGAACGACTGGAAACACCATATATTTT	CASNAGTTGNTIYF
TRBV9	once	-	TRBJ2-3	TGTGCCAGCAGCGTAGAATTGGGGAGCACAGATACGCAGTATTTT	CASSVELGSTDTQYF
TRBV2	-	-	TRBJ1-1	TGTGCCAGCAGTGTCAGTGGCACTGAAGCTTTCTTT	CASSVSGTEAFF
TRBV28	-	-	TRBJ1-4	TGTGCCAGCACCATTGTTAGAGGGGGGGCTGGTGAAAAACTGTTTTTT	CASTIVRGGAGEKLFF
TRBV30	-	TRBD2	TRBJ2-1	TGTGCCTGGAGTGTAGGGCGGGAGGGCCTTTCCCTCTTC	CAWSVGREGLSLF
TRBV28	-	-	TRBJ1-2	TGTGCCAGCAGCCCCAAGGCCCCCCTATCCCTTGATGGCTACACCTTC	CASSPKAPLSLDGYTF
TRBV4-2	-	TRBD1	TRBJ2-7	TGTGCCAGCAGCCAAGCCTCCGGACAGGCGTCCTACGAGCAGTACTTC	CASSQASGQASYEQYF
TRBV10-3	-	TRBD2	TRBJ2-5	TGTGCCATCAGTGACCGTCGGACTAGCGGGCCAGAGACCCAGTACTTC	CAISDRRTSGPETQYF
TRBV29-1	-	-	TRBJ2-1	TGCAGCGTTGAACAGGCAATAGGGAGTGAGCAGTTCTTC	CSVEQAIGSEQFF
TRBV27	-	-	TRBJ1-1	TGTGCCAGCAGTGAAGGGGGGTACTCTGAAGCTTTCTTT	CASSEGGYSEAFF
TRBV7-9	-	-	TRBJ1-4	TGTGCCAGCATGGGGCAGGGAAATGAAAAACTGTTTTTT	CASMGQGNEKLFF
TRBV4-3	-	TRBD1	TRBJ2-7	TGCGCCAGCAGCCAAGGGTGGGACAGTACCTACGAGCAGTACTTC	CASSQGWDSTYEQYF
TRBV29-1	-	-	TRBJ1-2	TGCAGCGTCCTCACCTATAACTATGGCTACACCTTC	CSVLTYNYGYTF
TRBV6-6	-	-	TRBJ1-4	TGTGCCAGCAACCCTTCCAAGGGTAGGGAAAAACTGTTTTTT	CASNPSKGREKLFF
TRBV6-5	-	-	TRBJ1-5	TGTGCCAGCAGGAAGACAGGAAGAAATCAGCCCCAGCATTTT	CASRKTGRNQPQHF
TRBV29-1	-	TRBD2	TRBJ2-1	TGCAGCGTTGAAGGGGCGGGAGGCTCCTACAATGAGCAGTTCTTC	CSVEGAGGSYNEQFF
TRBV15	-	-	TRBJ2-1	TGTGCCACCAGCAGAGGGGGGAGGTCTGAGCAGTTCTTC	CATSRGGRSEQFF
TRBV5-1	-	-	TRBJ2-5	TGCGCCAGCAGCTCTCCGGGACAAACGTACCAAGAGACCCAGTACTTC	CASSSPGQTYQETQYF
TRBV4-1	once	TRBD1	TRBJ2-2	TGCGCCAGCAGCAAGACAGGGGGCATGGCCGGGGAGCTGTTTTTT	CASSKTGGMAGELFF
TRBV2	-	-	TRBJ1-5	TGTGCCAGCAGTGAAAGGGCGCAGAGATATAGCAATCAGCCCCAGCATTTT	CASSERAQRYSNQPQHF
TRBV9	-	TRBD1	TRBJ2-7	TGTGCCAGCAGCGTTACCAGGACAGGGGGCTGGCTAGCGGCCTCATACGAGCAGTACTTC	CASSVTRTGGWLAASYEQYF
TRBV9	medium-sized	-	TRBJ1-1	TGTGCCAGCAGCGTCTCCCTGGACGCGAACACTGAAGCTTTCTTT	CASSVSLDANTEAFF
TRBV27	-	-	TRBJ2-7	TGTGCCAGCACCATCAAGGACGGATCCTACGAGCAGTACTTC	CASTIKDGSYEQYF
TRBV6-1	once	-	TRBJ1-5	TGTGCCAGCAGATTCGGGGAGCAGCCCCAGCATTTT	CASRFGEQPQHF
TRBV25-1	-	-	TRBJ2-7	TGTGCCAGCAGCCCAGGGACCGGCGACGAGCAGTACTTC	CASSPGTGDEQYF
TRBV11-2	-	-	TRBJ2-5	TGTGCCAGCAGCTCGGGCGGGATGCGGGAGACCCAGTACTTC	CASSSGGMRETQYF
TRBV28	-	-	TRBJ1-1	TGTGCCAGCACCGAAGGTGGGCACAAGGCTTTCTTT	CASTEGGHKAFF
TRBV25-1	-	-	TRBJ2-3	TGTGCCAGCAGTGTGGGGAGTTTCACAGATACGCAGTATTTT	CASSVGSFTDTQYF
TRBV29-1	-	-	TRBJ1-2	TGCAGCGTTGAAACAGGAAACTATGGCTACACCTTC	CSVETGNYGYTF
TRBV7-7	-	-	TRBJ2-5	TGTGCTAGCAGCTTAGATCAAGAGACCCAGTACTTC	CASSLDQETQYF
TRBV21-1	once	-	TRBJ2-7	TGTGCCAGCAGCAAAGATAAGGACAGGGTTTTTTACGAGCAGTACTTC	CASSKDKDRVFYEQYF
TRBV18	few	TRBD1	TRBJ2-7	TGTGCCAGTTCGAGGGGGCCTAATCTCTACGAGCAGTACTTC	CASSRGPNLYEQYF
TRBV7-9	-	TRBD2	TRBJ2-1	TGTGCCAGCAGCTCGTTTCAAGGAGCGGGAGCCTACAATGAGCAGTTCTTC	CASSSFQGAGAYNEQFF
TRBV28	-	-	TRBJ1-2	TGTGCCAGCAGCTTAGTTACAGGGAAGGACTATGGCTACACCTTC	CASSLVTGKDYGYTF
TRBV9	-	TRBD1	TRBJ1-1	TGTGCCAGCAGCGCGGGGACAGGGGGCACTGAAGCTTTCTTT	CASSAGTGGTEAFF
TRBV11-2	once	-	TRBJ2-2	TGTGCCAGCAGCTTTGGCAGAATCCCCCCCACCGGGGAGCTGTTTTTT	CASSFGRIPPTGELFF
TRBV4-2	once	-	TRBJ2-3	TGTGCCAGCAGCCAAGATGGTACGACAGATACGCAGTATTTT	CASSQDGTTDTQYF
TRBV14	-	-	TRBJ2-4	TGTGCCAGCAGCCAACGTCTTACCTTTGGCGGGACACCATTGGTCTTC	CASSQRLTFGGTPLVF
TRBV9	-	TRBD1	TRBJ2-2	TGTGCCAGCAGCGTGGGGACAGGGGCAGCGAACACCGGGGAGCTGTTTTTT	CASSVGTGAANTGELFF
TRBV4-1	once	-	TRBJ2-2	TGCGCCAGCAGCCAAGTTAATAGGGAGAGGACCGGGGAGCTGTTTTTT	CASSQVNRERTGELFF
TRBV27	-	-	TRBJ2-1	TGTGCCAGCAGCCTCAGTGGGCTAGCGCTCTCTTTGGATGAGCAGTTCTTC	CASSLSGLALSLDEQFF
TRBV11-2	few	TRBD2	TRBJ2-7	TGTGCCAGCAGCCCATCCGGGACTAGCCACGAGCAGTACTTC	CASSPSGTSHEQYF
TRBV5-5	medium-sized	TRBD1	TRBJ1-2	TGTGCCAGCAGCCAAAGGACAGGGGGAAACTATGGCTACACCTTC	CASSQRTGGNYGYTF
TRBV25-1	-	TRBD1	TRBJ2-7	TGTGCCAGCAGTATGCGGACAGGGGGGGTCCACGAGCAGTACTTC	CASSMRTGGVHEQYF
TRBV30	once	-	TRBJ2-1	TGTGCCTGGACTCGTAACTGGCAGGATGAGCAGTTCTTC	CAWTRNWQDEQFF
TRBV5-1	-	TRBD2	TRBJ2-2	TGCGCCAGCAGCTTATTAGCGGGAGTGAACACCGGGGAGCTGTTTTTT	CASSLLAGVNTGELFF
TRBV29-1	-	TRBD2	TRBJ2-5	TGCAGCGTTGAACTAGCGGTAGAGACCCAGTACTTC	CSVELAVETQYF
TRBV5-4	-	TRBD2	TRBJ2-7	TGTGCCAGCAGCTCAGGGAGGGAGTCGTCCTACGAGCAGTACTTC	CASSSGRESSYEQYF